Below are 9 T cell receptor beta chains sequenced from a single sample in a study of blood T cells in healthy people across ages. Using a J-beta primer mix together with a sample-barcoded 5' primer, a second PCR was run for 7 to 11 cycles. TCRdb redid the calling of the 5' RACE reads with MiXCR, one entry per CDR3 protein. The repertoire holds approximately 1.5 million distinct CDR3 sequences, approximately 39% seen once, with approximately 4.1% in the top ten. Sample: blood. These receptors all stem from a woman aged 18-30 years in good health.

The rearrangement links TRBV4-2 to TRBJ2-7, with 11 bases fitting TRBD2. The length of the CDR3 is 16 residues. With 4 bases clipped from V and 7 bases from J, the junction kept 12 bases outside the gene matches. Germline CDR1 LGHNA, CDR2 YNFKEQ. As DNA, the CDR3 is TGTGCCAGCAGCCGCCTGACTAGCGGGACTTACAATGAGCAGTACTTC. Its translation: CASSRLTSGTYNEQYF.

The chain recombines TRBV7-9 with TRBJ1-2, with D tentatively TRBD1 (5 bases). This CDR3 has 15 residues. V was pared by 1 base and J by 8 bases, with 17 bases between. Germline V gene lookup returns CDR1 SEHNR and CDR2 FQNEAQ (reference sequence). The CDR3 nucleotides read TGTGCCAGCAGCTTAGTTCACCCAGGGACCCCGGGCTACACCTTC. The encoded protein is CASSLVHPGTPGYTF.

This clonotype was observed a few times. The chain is built from TRBV13 and TRBJ2-1; possible D gene TRBD1, 6 bases. CDR3 length equals 12 residues. Deletions cut 1 base from V and 12 bases from J, with 10 bases between. Per the germline V gene, CDR1 is PRHDT and CDR2 is FYEKMQ (reference sequence). CDR3 nucleotides: TGTGCCAGCAGCTTAGTGCCAGGGGTGCAGTTCTTC. It encodes CASSLVPGVQFF.

The chain employs TRBV2 and TRBJ2-2, with 7 bases aligning to TRBD2. The junction had 13 bases not matched to a gene; V was cut back by 3 bases and J by 9 bases. The CDR3 loop spans 16 amino acids. The V gene's germline CDR1 is SNHLY and CDR2 FYNNEI. This chain's CDR3 is CASSERLAEAGRELFF. The CDR3 DNA follows: TGTGCCAGCAGTGAGCGTCTAGCGGAAGCGGGCAGGGAGCTGTTTTTT.

The chain carries TRBV18 and TRBJ1-5; 8 bases agree with TRBD1. Losses at the gene ends were 6 bases for V and 0 bases for J; bases not matched to a gene: 7. The germline V gene encodes CDR1 KGHSH and CDR2 LQKENI. The CDR3 totals 16 residues. CDR3: CASSLGTGFSNQPQHF. CDR3 nucleotides: TGTGCCAGCTCCCTCGGGACAGGCTTTAGCAATCAGCCCCAGCATTTT. Full variable domain (rest looked up from reference TRBV18 and TRBJ1-5): NAGVMQNPRHLVRRRGQEARLRCSPMKGHSHVYWYRQLPEEGLKFMVYLQKENIIDESGMPKERFSAEFPKEGPSILRIQQVVRGDSAAYFCASSLGTGFSNQPQHFGDGTRLSIL.

This sequence joins TRBV6-1 and TRBJ2-5, with TRBD2 identical over 7 bases. Unmatched junction bases numbered 7, after V lost 6 bases and J lost 0 bases. This CDR3 region has 15 residues. Per germline, CDR1 MNHNS and CDR2 SASEGT. The CDR3 protein is CASRRTGGYQETQYF. The DNA for the CDR3 is TGTGCCAGCAGGAGAACGGGGGGATACCAAGAGACCCAGTACTTC.

The chain recombines TRBV12-3 or TRBV12-4 with TRBJ2-7, with D perhaps TRBD2 (5 bases). CDR3 length: 14 residues. The ends were cut back, 7 bases at V and 2 bases at J, with 15 bases in the middle. The CDR3 is CASTPLSGTYEQYF. CDR3 bases: TGTGCCAGCACCCCCCTCTCCGGGACCTACGAGCAGTACTTC.

Regarding this clonotype: The CDR3 does not end in the conserved phenylalanine or tryptophan, so this is likely a read error. The chain is built from TRBV9 and TRBJ2-5; the match to TRBD2 covers 14 bases. V shed 5 bases and J 2 bases; nucleotides not matched to a gene: 14. This CDR3 comprises 19 residues. In germline, CDR1 is SGDLS, CDR2 YYNGEE. The CDR3 sequence is CASSVSGTSGGTDQETQYV. CDR3 in DNA: TGTGCCAGCAGTGTCTCCGGGACTAGCGGGGGTACCGATCAAGAGACCCAGTACGTC.

The sample holds many counts of this clonotype. This rearrangement joins TRBV7-2 to TRBJ2-3, with 9 bases matching TRBD2. V shed 3 bases and J 6 bases; nucleotides not matched to a gene: 4. The CDR3 runs to 14 residues. Per germline, CDR1 SGHTA and CDR2 FQGNSA. CDR3 DNA sequence: TGTGCCAGCAGCTTTCAGCGGGGGGACGATACGCAGTATTTT. Translated: CASSFQRGDDTQYF.